This is a list of T cell receptor beta chains from one sample in a study of blood T cell repertoires in COVID-19. Produced via immunoSEQ multiplex PCR; TCRdb's table is partial and in-frame only. This sample has some 150,000 clones, with around nine tenths found just once. The sample taken for sequencing was peripheral blood. The receptors stem from a man between 65 and 85 years old with acute or convalescent COVID-19. Each CDR3 is given with its conserved first and last residue. Fields, in order: V gene, D gene, J gene, clone size, CDR3 protein, CDR3 DNA. The D gene is left open where the match is weak. Size is omitted from some rows. Given values are once, few, many or a class for expanded clones.

>TRBV3-1/TRBV3-2|NA|TRBJ2-5|NA
CASARGAHGETQYF
TGTGCCAGCGCTCGGGGAGCCCACGGGGAGACCCAGTACTTC
>TRBV11-3|TRBD1|TRBJ2-5|NA
CASSTGPRGKETQYF
TGTGCCAGCAGCACCGGCCCCAGGGGGAAAGAGACCCAGTACTTC
>TRBV9|NA|TRBJ1-3|NA
CASLRQEYSGNTIYF
TGTGCCAGCCTCCGCCAGGAATACTCTGGAAACACCATATATTTT
>TRBV28|NA|TRBJ2-6|NA
CASINGANVLTF
TGTGCCAGCATAAATGGGGCCAACGTCCTGACTTTC
>TRBV5-1|TRBD1|TRBJ1-3|NA
CASSPQGGYGNTIYF
TGCGCCAGCAGCCCTCAGGGGGGATATGGAAACACCATATATTTT
>TRBV27|TRBD1|TRBJ1-2|NA
CASSLSPRGYGYTF
TGTGCCAGCAGTTTATCTCCCAGGGGGTATGGCTACACCTTC
>TRBV9|NA|TRBJ1-2|few
CASSISLKQGFYGYTF
TGTGCCAGCAGCATAAGTCTAAAGCAGGGGTTCTATGGCTACACCTTC
>TRBV11-2|TRBD1|TRBJ2-5|NA
CASNQQGPQETQYF
TGTGCCAGCAACCAACAGGGGCCTCAAGAGACCCAGTACTTC
>TRBV5-1|TRBD2|TRBJ2-7|few
CASSLERGHEQYF
TGCGCCAGCAGCTTGGAGCGGGGCCACGAGCAGTACTTC
>TRBV10-1|TRBD1|TRBJ1-1|NA
CASSERTGTEAFF
TGCGCCAGCAGTGAAAGGACAGGCACTGAAGCTTTCTTT
>TRBV6-5|NA|TRBJ1-2|once
CASNPQLSVGYTF
TGTGCCAGCAACCCCCAGTTAAGCGTTGGCTACACCTTC
>TRBV19|TRBD1|TRBJ1-6|few
CASSPGQDNSPLHF
TGTGCCAGTAGTCCGGGACAGGATAATTCACCCCTCCACTTT
>TRBV10-1|NA|TRBJ1-1|NA
CASSGTVNTEAFF
TGCGCCAGCAGTGGAACAGTGAACACTGAAGCTTTCTTT
>TRBV28|TRBD1|TRBJ1-5|NA
CASSLQQGMGNQPQHF
TGTGCCAGCAGTCTGCAACAGGGGATGGGCAATCAGCCCCAGCATTTT
>TRBV5-8|NA|TRBJ1-5|NA
CASSFAGGRNQPQHF
TGTGCCAGCAGCTTTGCGGGGGGACGGAATCAGCCCCAGCATTTT
>TRBV5-1|NA|TRBJ2-5|NA
CASSFSGTQETQYF
TGCGCCAGCAGCTTCTCGGGGACACAAGAGACCCAGTACTTC
>TRBV5-4|NA|TRBJ2-7|NA
CASSPLQGREQYF
TGTGCCAGCAGCCCCTTACAGGGTCGGGAGCAGTACTTC